Below, 22 T cell receptor beta chains from the same sample are listed, as sequenced in a study of beta chain features in type 1 diabetes (dated 2018 in TCRdb). Library method: the immunoSEQ multiplex PCR assay. The entire isolated RNA was reverse transcribed using the High Capacity cDNA Reverse Transcription Kit, and thus expressed TCRB transcripts were sequenced. This immuneACCESS table, as held by TCRdb, lists in-frame sequences with V and J called but not all clones. Of the missing ones, under half trace to an unresolved V gene in checked studies; the others have no known cause. Counted in this sample were around 310,000 clones; more than 9.5% of them appeared once. Just over 0.015% of the sample goes to the ten largest clones. Sequencing used naive CD4+ T cells from blood. This specimen's cell subset or site label, per the study, means: true naive CD4+ T cells. These receptors were taken from a woman aged 25 to 39 in good health.

This clone was detected once. The chain carries TRBV27 and TRBJ2-1, with TRBD2 matching 13 bases. The V gene's germline CDR1 is MNHEY and CDR2 SMNVEV (reference sequence). Trimming took 6 bases from V and 7 from J; bases not matched to a gene: 12. The CDR3 has 17 amino acids. This CDR3 reads CASSWKPGLAGINEQFF. Here the CDR3 DNA reads TGTGCCAGCAGCTGGAAACCGGGACTAGCGGGAATAAATGAGCAGTTCTTC.

The V and J genes are TRBV7-3 and TRBJ1-1; D is possibly TRBD1 (6 bases). V was clipped by 5 bases and J by 4 bases, with 14 bases between them. The length of the CDR3 is 14 residues. CDR1 and CDR2 (germline): SGHTA, FQGTGA. CDR3 region: CASSPYAGATEAFF. In DNA form, the CDR3 reads TGTGCCAGCAGCCCATACGCAGGGGCCACTGAAGCTTTCTTT.

The genes are TRBV7-9 and TRBJ2-7, with TRBD1 matching over 7 bases. The germline V gene encodes CDR1 SEHNR and CDR2 FQNEAQ (reference sequence). The junction had 12 bases not matched to a gene; V was cut back by 5 bases and J by 5 bases. This CDR3 is 15 amino acids long. For the CDR3, the DNA is TGTGCCAGCAGCCAACGGGGACAGATCAGCCACGAGCAGTACTTC. Amino acids: CASSQRGQISHEQYF.

The V call is TRBV7-3, the J call TRBJ2-1, with unresolved D. Germline CDR1 reads SGHTA; CDR2 reads FQGTGA. The CDR3 spans 15 residues. Trimming took 0 bases from V and 5 from J, leaving 11 bases between them. The CDR3 is CASSLTRTVNNEQFF. CDR3 sequence (DNA): TGTGCCAGCAGCTTAACGCGAACCGTTAACAATGAGCAGTTCTTC.

This clone was picked up a small number of times. The chain uses TRBV19 and TRBJ2-1, with 12 positions matching TRBD2. CDR1 and CDR2 (germline): LNHDA, SQIVND (reference sequence). The CDR3 is made up of 14 amino acids. V was pared by 9 bases and J by 8 bases, with 8 bases of the junction left unmatched. In DNA form, the CDR3 reads TGTGCCAGCAGACTAGCGGGAGTCAGCGATGAGCAGTTCTTC. The encoded protein is CASRLAGVSDEQFF.

This chain joins TRBV5-1 and TRBJ1-2; 8 bases map to TRBD1. From germline, CDR1 is SGHRS and CDR2 YFSETQ. J gave up 9 bases and V 4 bases, and 5 bases lay outside the gene matches. The CDR3 has 12 amino acids. This CDR3 reads CASSPGQGSYTF. In nucleotides, the CDR3 is TGCGCCAGCAGCCCCGGACAGGGCAGCTACACCTTC.

The chain combines TRBV28 with TRBJ2-3; possible D gene TRBD2, 5 bases. V lost 4 bases and J 6 bases, leaving 17 bases between the germline ends. CDR3 size: 15 residues. CDR1 MDHEN and CDR2 SYDVKM come from the germline V gene. CDR3 sequence: CASSSPSRLGDTQYF. Written as DNA, the CDR3 is TGTGCCAGCAGTTCGCCTAGCCGATTAGGGGATACGCAGTATTTT.

This chain joins TRBV27 and TRBJ2-2; D is perhaps TRBD2 (5 bases). Germline-derived CDR1 and CDR2 are MNHEY and SMNVEV (reference sequence). The CDR3 extends over 13 amino acids. Trimming pared 3 bases from V and 8 bases from J, leaving 10 bases between. The CDR3 DNA is TGTGCCAGCAGTTTGCTAGCAGAAGGGGAGCTGTTTTTT. This codes for CASSLLAEGELFF.

The rearrangement joins TRBV5-4 to TRBJ2-5; TRBD2 is a possible D gene (6 bases). Between the trimmed V and J ends, which lost 4 bases and 2 bases, there was a span of 12 bases. Per germline, CDR1 SGHNT and CDR2 YYREEE (reference sequence). The CDR3 loop spans 14 amino acids. CDR3 amino acids: CASSPGLSQETQYF. The CDR3 region has the DNA TGTGCCAGCAGCCCGGGACTGTCACAAGAGACCCAGTACTTC.

Only a few counts were recorded for this clone. The J gene is TRBJ1-2, the V gene TRBV29-1; a possible D gene is TRBD1 (6 bases). The CDR3 has 15 residues. V lost 4 bases, J lost 6 bases, and 21 bases lay in between. Germline CDR1 is SQVTM and CDR2 is ANQGSEA. The CDR3, as DNA: TGCAGCGTTGGGTACCCGGGAGGGGGTACTCATGGCTACACCTTC. It is translated as CSVGYPGGGTHGYTF. Variable domain in full (rest from reference TRBV29-1 and TRBJ1-2): SAVISQKPSRDICQRGTSLTIQCQVDSQVTMMFWYRQQPGQSLTLIATANQGSEATYESGFVIDKFPISRPNLTFSTLTVSNMSPEDSSIYLCSVGYPGGGTHGYTFGSGTRLTVV.

The chain employs TRBV28 and TRBJ1-1; perhaps TRBD1 as D (6 bases). The CDR3 has 14 amino acids. V was trimmed by 5 bases and J by 2 bases, leaving 12 bases between them. The germline V gene has CDR1 MDHEN and CDR2 SYDVKM. The DNA for the CDR3 is TGTGCCAGCAGTGGGGGGGCTGGTAACACTGAAGCTTTCTTT. It encodes CASSGGAGNTEAFF.

V gene TRBV4-3 combines with J gene TRBJ2-3; 10 nucleotides line up with TRBD2. Germline V gene lookup returns CDR1 LGHNA and CDR2 YSLEER. There are 16 residues in the CDR3. V trimming: 3 bases; J trimming: 4 bases; junction bases outside the gene matches: 7. CDR3 DNA: TGCGCCAGCAGCCAGCTAGCGGGAGTGGGCGCAGATACGCAGTATTTT. Translating it yields CASSQLAGVGADTQYF.

The chain carries TRBV5-6 and TRBJ1-5; 7 bases fit TRBD1. The CDR3 is made up of 15 amino acids. V lost 2 bases, J lost 4 bases, and 6 bases stayed unmatched. The V gene's germline CDR1 is SGHDT and CDR2 YYEEEE. Written as DNA, the CDR3 is TGTGCCAGCAGCTTATTCGACAGGGCGAATCAGCCCCAGCATTTT. Translating it yields CASSLFDRANQPQHF.

J is TRBJ2-3 and V is TRBV4-2, with TRBD2 matching 12 bases. J was trimmed by 5 bases and V by 5 bases; bases with no gene match: 8. The CDR3 is made up of 16 amino acids. Germline values: CDR1 LGHNA, CDR2 YNFKEQ. The DNA of the CDR3 is TGTGCCAGCAGCTTGAGCCTAGCGGGAGGGATAGATACGCAGTATTTT. Its translation is CASSLSLAGGIDTQYF.

The rearrangement joins TRBV28 to TRBJ2-1, with a possible D match to TRBD1 (6 bases). Trimming left V 6 bases short and J 10 bases short, with 13 bases between. The V gene's germline CDR1 is MDHEN and CDR2 SYDVKM. This CDR3 has 12 amino acids. The CDR3 loop is CASSEQGMEQFF. CDR3 sequence (DNA): TGTGCCAGCAGCGAACAGGGAATGGAGCAGTTCTTC.

The CDR3 nucleotides read TGTGCCGATAGGCGGCTTTACGAGCAGTACTTC. Its protein product is CADRRLYEQYF. The rearrangement joins TRBV6-4 to TRBJ2-7; D not certain. The germline CDR1 and CDR2 sequences are MRHNA and SNTAGT. The V gene lost 11 bases and the J gene lost 4 bases, with 12 bases spanning the gap. The CDR3 consists of 11 residues.

This clone has a handful of counts. The chain couples TRBV7-9 to TRBJ2-5, with a tentative D call TRBD2 (6 bases). Germline values: CDR1 SEHNR, CDR2 FQNEAQ (reference sequence). The CDR3 loop spans 14 amino acids. Between the trimmed V and J ends, which lost 0 bases and 7 bases, there was a span of 12 bases. The CDR3 sequence is CASSLARWGGTQYF. The CDR3 DNA is TGTGCCAGCAGCTTAGCCAGGTGGGGAGGGACCCAGTACTTC.

The sample holds a few counts of this clone. This rearrangement joins TRBV5-1 to TRBJ2-5; perhaps TRBD2 as D (7 bases). Trimming pared 4 bases from V and 5 bases from J, leaving 18 bases between. Germline CDR1 and CDR2: SGHRS and YFSETQ. The CDR3 sequence is 15 residues long. The CDR3 DNA reads as TGCGCCAGCAGCCTCCTGGGGGGGGCTGGGGAGACCCAGTACTTC. Protein product: CASSLLGGAGETQYF.

A few counts support this clone. The CDR3 bases are TGTGCCAGCAGATCTAACACCGGGGAGCTGTTTTTT. Protein: CASRSNTGELFF. The chain recombines TRBV28 with TRBJ2-2; no firm D call. This CDR3 contains 12 residues. From germline, CDR1 is MDHEN and CDR2 SYDVKM. The germline V and J ends were trimmed by 6 bases and 2 bases, with 4 bases remaining between them. Full variable domain (remainder filled in from reference TRBV28 and TRBJ2-2): DVKVTQSSRYLVKRTGEKVFLECVQDMDHENMFWYRQDPGLGLRLIYFSYDVKMKEKGDIPEGYSVSREKKERFSLILESASTNQTSMYLCASRSNTGELFFGEGSRLTVL.

This clone was picked up a small number of times. The rearrangement links TRBV13 to TRBJ2-7; 8 bases match TRBD1. From germline, CDR1 is PRHDT and CDR2 FYEKMQ (reference sequence). Germline trimming cut 1 base from V and 5 bases from J; bases unmatched to any gene: 7. This CDR3 comprises 15 residues. The CDR3 DNA follows: TGTGCCAGCAGCTTAGTACAGGGGGTCATCCACGAGCAGTACTTC. This sequence encodes CASSLVQGVIHEQYF.

The chain joins TRBV25-1 to TRBJ2-2; D unresolved. The V end was cut by 2 bases, the J end by 3 bases, with 7 bases between. Germline values: CDR1 MGHDK, CDR2 SYGVNS. CDR3 size: 14 residues. CDR3 sequence reads: CASSEEQHTGELFF. CDR3 bases: TGTGCCAGCAGTGAAGAGCAACACACCGGGGAGCTGTTTTTT.

A few counts support this clone. The chain combines TRBV30 with TRBJ2-6, with unresolved D. From germline, CDR1 is GTSNPN and CDR2 SVGIG (reference sequence). This CDR3 has 14 residues. V was pared by 4 bases and J by 0 bases, with 7 bases between. The CDR3 nucleotides are TGTGCCTGGATCTATGGCTCTGGGGCCAACGTCCTGACTTTC. This sequence encodes CAWIYGSGANVLTF.